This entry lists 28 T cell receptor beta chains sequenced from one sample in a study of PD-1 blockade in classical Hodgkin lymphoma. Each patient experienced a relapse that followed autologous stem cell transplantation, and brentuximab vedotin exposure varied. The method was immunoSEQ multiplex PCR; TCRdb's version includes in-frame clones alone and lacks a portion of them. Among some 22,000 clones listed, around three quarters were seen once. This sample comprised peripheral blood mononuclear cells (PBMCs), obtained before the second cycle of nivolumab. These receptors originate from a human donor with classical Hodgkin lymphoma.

DNA for the CDR3: TGTGCCTGGAGTGTGACCCCAGGGTTCTATGGCTACACCTTC. Encoded protein: CAWSVTPGFYGYTF. This chain uses TRBV30 with TRBJ1-2, with a tentative D call TRBD1 (5 bases). Trimming shortened V by 0 bases and J by 4 bases, and 12 bases separated the two germline ends. Germline loops: CDR1 GTSNPN, CDR2 SVGIG (reference sequence). The CDR3 sequence is 14 residues long.

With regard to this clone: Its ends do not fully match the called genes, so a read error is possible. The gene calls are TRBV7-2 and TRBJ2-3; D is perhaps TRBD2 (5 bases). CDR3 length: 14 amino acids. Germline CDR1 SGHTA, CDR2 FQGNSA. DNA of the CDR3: TGTGCCAGCAGCCGGGATAGAGGCTCAGATACGCGGTATTTT. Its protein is CASSRDRGSDTRYF.

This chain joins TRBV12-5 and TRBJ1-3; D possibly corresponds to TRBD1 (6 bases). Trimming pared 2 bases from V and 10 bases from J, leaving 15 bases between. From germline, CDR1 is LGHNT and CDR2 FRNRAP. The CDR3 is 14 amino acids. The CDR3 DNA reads TGTGCTAGTGGTTTGAACCGAGGACAGTCGACCATATATTTT. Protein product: CASGLNRGQSTIYF.

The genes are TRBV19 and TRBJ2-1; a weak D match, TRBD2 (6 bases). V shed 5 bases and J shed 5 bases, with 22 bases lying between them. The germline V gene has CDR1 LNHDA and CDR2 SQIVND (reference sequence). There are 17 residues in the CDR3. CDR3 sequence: CASSFTLGTQLHNEQFF. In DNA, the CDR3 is TGTGCCAGTAGTTTCACTCTAGGGACTCAACTACACAATGAGCAGTTCTTC.

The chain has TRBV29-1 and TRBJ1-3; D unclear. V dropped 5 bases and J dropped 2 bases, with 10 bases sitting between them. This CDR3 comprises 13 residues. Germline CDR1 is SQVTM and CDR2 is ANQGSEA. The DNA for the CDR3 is TGCAGCGTTTTAGAGACACCTGGAAACACCATATATTTT. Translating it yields CSVLETPGNTIYF.

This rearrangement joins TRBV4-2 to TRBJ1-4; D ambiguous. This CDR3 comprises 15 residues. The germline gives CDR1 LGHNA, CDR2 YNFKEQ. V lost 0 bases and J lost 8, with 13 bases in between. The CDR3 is CASSQEYGRVEKLFF. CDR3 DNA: TGTGCCAGCAGCCAAGAATATGGTAGGGTGGAAAAACTGTTTTTT.

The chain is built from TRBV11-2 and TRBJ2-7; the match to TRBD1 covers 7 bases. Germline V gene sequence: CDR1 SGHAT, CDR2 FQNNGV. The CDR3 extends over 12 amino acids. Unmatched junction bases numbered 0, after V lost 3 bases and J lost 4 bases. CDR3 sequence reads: CASSFRGYEQYF. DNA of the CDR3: TGTGCCAGCAGCTTCAGGGGGTACGAGCAGTACTTC.

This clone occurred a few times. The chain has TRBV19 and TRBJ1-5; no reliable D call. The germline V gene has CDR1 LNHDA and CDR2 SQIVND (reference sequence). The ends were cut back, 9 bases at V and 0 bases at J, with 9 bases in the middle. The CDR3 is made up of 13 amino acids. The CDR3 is CASGVNSNQPQHF. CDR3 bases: TGTGCCAGCGGGGTCAATAGCAATCAGCCCCAGCATTTT.

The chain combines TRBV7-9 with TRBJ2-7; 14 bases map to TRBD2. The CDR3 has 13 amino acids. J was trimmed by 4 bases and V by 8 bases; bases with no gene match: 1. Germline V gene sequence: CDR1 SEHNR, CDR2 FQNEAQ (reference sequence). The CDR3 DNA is TGTGCCAGCGGACTAGCGGGAGGTTACGAGCAGTACTTC. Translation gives CASGLAGGYEQYF.

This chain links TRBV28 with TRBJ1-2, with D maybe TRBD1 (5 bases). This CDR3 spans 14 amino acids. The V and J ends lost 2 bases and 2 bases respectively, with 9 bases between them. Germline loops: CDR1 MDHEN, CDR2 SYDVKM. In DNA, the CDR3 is TGTGCCAGCAGTTTAAAGGGACGGAACTATGGCTACACCTTC. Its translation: CASSLKGRNYGYTF.

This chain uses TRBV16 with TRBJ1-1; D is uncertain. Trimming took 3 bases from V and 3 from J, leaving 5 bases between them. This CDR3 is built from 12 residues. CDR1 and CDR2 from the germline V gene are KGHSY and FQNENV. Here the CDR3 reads CASSHRDTEAFF. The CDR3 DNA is TGTGCCAGCAGCCACCGGGACACTGAAGCTTTCTTT.

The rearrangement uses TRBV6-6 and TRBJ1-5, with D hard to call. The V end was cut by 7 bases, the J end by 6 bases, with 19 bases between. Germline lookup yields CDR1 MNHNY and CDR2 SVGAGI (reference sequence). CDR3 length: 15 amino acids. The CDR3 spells CASTLDGSPGQPQHF. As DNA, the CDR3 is TGTGCCAGCACCCTCGACGGGTCTCCGGGTCAGCCCCAGCATTTT.

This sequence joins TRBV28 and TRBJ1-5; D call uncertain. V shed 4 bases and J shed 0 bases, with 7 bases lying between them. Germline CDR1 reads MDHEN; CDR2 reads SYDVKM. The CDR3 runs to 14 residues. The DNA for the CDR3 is TGTGCCAGCAGTTCAGATCTTAGCAATCAGCCCCAGCATTTT. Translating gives CASSSDLSNQPQHF.

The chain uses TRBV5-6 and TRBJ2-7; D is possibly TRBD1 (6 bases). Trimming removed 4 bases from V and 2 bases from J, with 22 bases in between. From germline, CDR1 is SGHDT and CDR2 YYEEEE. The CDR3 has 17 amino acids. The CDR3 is CASSLEQGSGTAYEQYV. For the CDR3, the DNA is TGTGCCAGCAGCCTAGAACAGGGTTCGGGTACTGCCTACGAGCAGTACGTC.

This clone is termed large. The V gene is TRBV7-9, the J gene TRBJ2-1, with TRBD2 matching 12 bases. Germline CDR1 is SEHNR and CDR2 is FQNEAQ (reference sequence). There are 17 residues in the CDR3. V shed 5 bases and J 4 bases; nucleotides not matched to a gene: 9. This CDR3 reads CASSLSPLAGGYNEQFF. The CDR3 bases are TGTGCCAGCAGCCTCAGTCCCCTAGCGGGAGGGTACAATGAGCAGTTCTTC. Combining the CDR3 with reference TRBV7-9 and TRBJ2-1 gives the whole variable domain DTGVSQNPRHKITKRGQNVTFRCDPISEHNRLYWYRQTLGQGPEFLTYFQNEAQLEKSRLLSDRFSAERPKGSFSTLEIQRTEQGDSAMYLCASSLSPLAGGYNEQFFGPGTRLTVL.

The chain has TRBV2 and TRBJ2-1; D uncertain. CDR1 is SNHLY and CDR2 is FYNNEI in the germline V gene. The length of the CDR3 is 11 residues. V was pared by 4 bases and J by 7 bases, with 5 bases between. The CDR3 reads CASSVLNEQFF. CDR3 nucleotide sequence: TGTGCCAGCAGTGTACTGAATGAGCAGTTCTTC.

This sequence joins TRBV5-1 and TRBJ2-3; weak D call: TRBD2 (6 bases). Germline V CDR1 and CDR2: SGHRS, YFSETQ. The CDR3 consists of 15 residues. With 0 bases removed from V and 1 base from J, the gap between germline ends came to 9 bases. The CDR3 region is CASSLEGGGTDTQYF. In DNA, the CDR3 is TGCGCCAGCAGCTTGGAGGGAGGAGGCACAGATACGCAGTATTTT.

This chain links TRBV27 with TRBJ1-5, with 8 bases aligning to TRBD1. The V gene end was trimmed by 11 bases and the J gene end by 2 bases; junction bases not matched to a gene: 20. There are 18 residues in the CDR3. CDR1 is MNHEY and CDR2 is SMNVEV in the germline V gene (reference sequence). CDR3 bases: TGTGCCGGAGCCGTCGACAGGGGAGTATCTATTGGCAATCAGCCCCAGCATTTT. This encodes CAGAVDRGVSIGNQPQHF.

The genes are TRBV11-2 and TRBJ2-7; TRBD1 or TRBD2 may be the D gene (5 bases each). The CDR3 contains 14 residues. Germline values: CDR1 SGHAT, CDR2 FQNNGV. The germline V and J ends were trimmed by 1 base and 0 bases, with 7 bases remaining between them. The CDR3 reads CASSLGGNSYEQYV. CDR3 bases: TGTGCCAGCAGCTTAGGGGGGAACTCCTACGAGCAGTACGTC.

The CDR3 DNA sequence: TGTGCCAGCAGCCAGGGGGACAGGGTTTCCCACGAGCAGTACTTC. Residues: CASSQGDRVSHEQYF. V and J are TRBV4-2 and TRBJ2-7; the match to TRBD1 covers 9 bases. CDR1 LGHNA and CDR2 YNFKEQ come from the germline V gene. With V trimmed by 3 bases and J by 5 bases, 8 bases remained unmatched. The CDR3 is 15 residues long.

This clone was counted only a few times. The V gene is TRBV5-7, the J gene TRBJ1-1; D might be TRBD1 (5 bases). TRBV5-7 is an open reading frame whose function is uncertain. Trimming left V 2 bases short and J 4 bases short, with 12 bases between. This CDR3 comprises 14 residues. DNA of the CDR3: TGTGCCAGCAGCTTTGGCAGGGAGGGCACTGAAGCTTTCTTT. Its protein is CASSFGREGTEAFF.

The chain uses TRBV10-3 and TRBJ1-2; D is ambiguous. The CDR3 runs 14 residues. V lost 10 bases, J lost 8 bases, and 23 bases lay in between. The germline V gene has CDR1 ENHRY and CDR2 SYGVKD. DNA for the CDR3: TGTGCCAGCAACTCCCTGGGCCTAGGGAGAGGCTACACCTTC. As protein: CASNSLGLGRGYTF.

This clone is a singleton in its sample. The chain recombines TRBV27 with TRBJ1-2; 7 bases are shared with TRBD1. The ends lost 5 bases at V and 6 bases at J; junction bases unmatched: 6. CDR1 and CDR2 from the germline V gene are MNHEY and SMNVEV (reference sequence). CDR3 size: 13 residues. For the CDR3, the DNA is TGTGCCAGCAGTCCCGACAGGGACCATGGCTACACCTTC. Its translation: CASSPDRDHGYTF.

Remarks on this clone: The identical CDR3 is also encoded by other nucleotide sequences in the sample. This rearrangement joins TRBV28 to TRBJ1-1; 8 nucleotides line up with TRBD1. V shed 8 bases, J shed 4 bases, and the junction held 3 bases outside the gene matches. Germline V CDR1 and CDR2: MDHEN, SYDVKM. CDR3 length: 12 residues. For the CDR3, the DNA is TGTGCCAGCCTACAGGGGGGCACTGAAGCTTTCTTT. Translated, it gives CASLQGGTEAFF. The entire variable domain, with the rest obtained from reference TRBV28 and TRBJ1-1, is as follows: DVKVTQSSRYLVKRTGEKVFLECVQDMDHENMFWYRQDPGLGLRLIYFSYDVKMKEKGDIPEGYSVSREKKERFSLILESASTNQTSMYLCASLQGGTEAFFGQGTRLTVV.

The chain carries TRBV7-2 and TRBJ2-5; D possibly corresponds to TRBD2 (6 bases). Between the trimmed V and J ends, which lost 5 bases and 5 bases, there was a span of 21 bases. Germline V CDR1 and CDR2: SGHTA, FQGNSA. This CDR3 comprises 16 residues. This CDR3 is CASSRRSGSGVETQYF. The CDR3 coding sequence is TGTGCCAGCAGCCGGAGGTCGGGTTCGGGAGTGGAGACCCAGTACTTC.

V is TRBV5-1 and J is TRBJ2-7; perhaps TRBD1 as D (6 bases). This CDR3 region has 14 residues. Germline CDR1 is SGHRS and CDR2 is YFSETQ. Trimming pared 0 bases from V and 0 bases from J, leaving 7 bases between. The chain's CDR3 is CASSLAGASYEQYF. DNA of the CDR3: TGCGCCAGCAGCTTGGCAGGGGCCTCCTACGAGCAGTACTTC.

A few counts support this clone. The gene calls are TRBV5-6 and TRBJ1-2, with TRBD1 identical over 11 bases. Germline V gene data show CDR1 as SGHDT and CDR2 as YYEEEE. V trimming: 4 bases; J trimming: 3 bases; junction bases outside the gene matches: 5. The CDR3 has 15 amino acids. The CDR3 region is CASSPGQGAYYGYTF. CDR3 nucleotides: TGTGCCAGCAGCCCCGGACAGGGGGCGTACTATGGCTACACCTTC.

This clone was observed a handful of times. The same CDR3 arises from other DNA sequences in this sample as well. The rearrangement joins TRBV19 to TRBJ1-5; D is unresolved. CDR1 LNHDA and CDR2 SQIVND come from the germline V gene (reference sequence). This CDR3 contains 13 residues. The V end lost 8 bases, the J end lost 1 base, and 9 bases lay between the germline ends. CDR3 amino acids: CASSWTSNQPQHF. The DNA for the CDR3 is TGTGCCAGTTCCTGGACCAGCAATCAGCCCCAGCATTTT. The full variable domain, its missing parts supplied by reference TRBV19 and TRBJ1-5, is DGGITQSPKYLFRKEGQNVTLSCEQNLNHDAMYWYRQDPGQGLRLIYYSQIVNDFQKGDIAEGYSVSREKKESFPLTVTSAQKNPTAFYLCASSWTSNQPQHFGDGTRLSIL.